What follows are 32 T cell receptor beta chains derived from one specimen sequenced in a study of blood T cell repertoires in COVID-19. TCRdb keeps only in-frame clones here, not all; method: immunoSEQ multiplex PCR. The sample includes 120,000 or so clones, 55% to 70% seen only once; the top ten take 2% to 2.5%. Sequencing used peripheral blood. These receptors were collected from a woman aged 70-85 years with acute or convalescent COVID-19.

The chain recombines TRBV5-1 with TRBJ1-6; 8 nucleotides align to TRBD1. The germline CDR1 and CDR2 sequences are SGHRS and YFSETQ. Trimming removed 0 bases from V and 7 bases from J; junction bases left unmatched: 3. The CDR3 sequence is 15 residues long. CDR3 sequence (DNA): TGCGCCAGCAGCTTGGTACAGGGGGAAAATTCACCCCTCCACTTT. The encoded protein is CASSLVQGENSPLHF.

In its sample, this clone was seen a few times. This chain links TRBV30 with TRBJ1-3, with D unclear. Germline lookup yields CDR1 GTSNPN and CDR2 SVGIG (reference sequence). V was clipped by 2 bases and J by 0 bases, with 8 bases between them. CDR3 length: 14 amino acids. Here the CDR3 reads CAWSLMSSGNTIYF. In DNA, the CDR3 is TGTGCCTGGAGTCTTATGAGCTCTGGAAACACCATATATTTT.

This clone has just one count. This chain uses TRBV2 with TRBJ1-1, with D maybe TRBD1 (6 bases). This CDR3 is built from 14 residues. Trimming removed 6 bases from V and 1 base from J, with 12 bases in between. Germline CDR1 is SNHLY and CDR2 is FYNNEI. The CDR3 nucleotides are TGTGCCAGCAGCATAAGGGGGGGGAACACTGAAGCTTTCTTT. Translated, it gives CASSIRGGNTEAFF.

This clone was recorded a few times. The chain employs TRBV19 and TRBJ1-2; 7 bases are shared with TRBD1. The CDR3 has 14 amino acids. After removal of 5 bases from V and 4 bases from J, the junction contained 7 bases not matched to a gene. Germline lookup yields CDR1 LNHDA and CDR2 SQIVND (reference sequence). CDR3 protein: CASSAPGQSYGYTF. DNA for the CDR3: TGTGCCAGTAGTGCCCCGGGACAGTCCTATGGCTACACCTTC.

This clone was counted a few times. The CDR3 DNA reads TGCAGCGTTGAAGGAGGGGGGACTAGCGGGGTGTCGGATACGCAGTATTTT. Its protein product is CSVEGGGTSGVSDTQYF. The J gene is TRBJ2-3, the V gene TRBV29-1; 13 bases fit TRBD2. Germline V gene lookup returns CDR1 SQVTM and CDR2 ANQGSEA. The J segment lost 6 bases and the V segment lost 1 base, leaving 10 bases of the junction unmatched. CDR3 length: 17 residues.

The chain joins TRBV9 to TRBJ2-3; the match to TRBD1 covers 8 bases. J was trimmed by 3 bases and V by 4 bases; bases with no gene match: 10. CDR1 and CDR2 from the germline V gene are SGDLS and YYNGEE. This CDR3 is 16 amino acids long. The CDR3 reads CASSQTGAFLTDTQYF. The DNA of the CDR3 is TGTGCCAGCAGCCAGACAGGGGCCTTCCTAACAGATACGCAGTATTTT. Full variable domain (missing parts from reference TRBV9 and TRBJ2-3): DSGVTQTPKHLITATGQRVTLRCSPRSGDLSVYWYQQSLDQGLQFLIQYYNGEERAKGNILERFSAQQFPDLHSELNLSSLELGDSALYFCASSQTGAFLTDTQYFGPGTRLTVL.

J is TRBJ2-7 and V is TRBV7-9; weak D call: TRBD2 (5 bases). The CDR3 sequence is 18 residues long. Trimming removed 4 bases at V and 3 bases at J, with 25 bases between. CDR1 and CDR2 (germline): SEHNR, FQNEAQ (reference sequence). The chain's CDR3 is CASSSAYGEQLQSYEQYF. CDR3 DNA: TGTGCCAGCAGCTCTGCCTACGGGGAGCAGCTTCAAAGCTACGAGCAGTACTTC.

This clone has more than one count but fewer than ten. The chain couples TRBV18 to TRBJ1-6; D uncertain. The CDR3 has 15 residues. CDR1 and CDR2 from the germline V gene are KGHSH and LQKENI. The V and J ends lost 4 bases and 7 bases respectively, with 14 bases between them. The CDR3, as DNA: TGTGCCAGCTCACTAGCTGCCGACGGGAATTCACCCCTCCACTTT. The encoded protein is CASSLAADGNSPLHF.

This chain connects TRBV5-4 to TRBJ1-5; TRBD1 aligns across 7 bases. After removal of 5 bases from V and 3 bases from J, the junction contained 5 bases not matched to a gene. Germline CDR1 SGHNT, CDR2 YYREEE (reference sequence). The CDR3 is 14 residues long. In DNA, the CDR3 is TGTGCCAGCAGTCCCGGGACAGCCAATCAGCCCCAGCATTTT. Translation: CASSPGTANQPQHF.

Regarding this clone: A junction end diverges from the germline sequence, so it may reflect a read error. V usage is TRBV11-2 and J usage is TRBJ1-6, with a possible D match to TRBD1 (6 bases). The CDR3 totals 16 residues. Germline V gives CDR1 SGHAT, CDR2 FQNNGV. CDR3 nucleotide sequence: TGTGCCAGCAGTTTAGCGGCAGGGGTCTATAATTCACCCCTCCACTTT. This codes for CASSLAAGVYNSPLHF.

This clone was seen a handful of times. The V and J genes are TRBV19 and TRBJ1-5; 7 positions match TRBD1. The CDR3 runs to 16 residues. Per the germline V gene, CDR1 is LNHDA and CDR2 is SQIVND (reference sequence). Trimming cost V 7 bases and J 3 bases; bases outside gene matches: 12. CDR3 coding DNA: TGTGCCAGTACCAGAACCGGGACAGCCAACAATCAGCCCCAGCATTTT. Amino acids: CASTRTGTANNQPQHF.

The genes are TRBV14 and TRBJ2-3; D may be TRBD1 (6 bases). The CDR3 has 16 residues. Trimming pared 2 bases from V and 4 bases from J, leaving 16 bases between. Germline values: CDR1 SGHDN, CDR2 FVKESK. The CDR3 here is CASSQNQGSTSDTQYF. DNA for the CDR3: TGTGCCAGCAGCCAAAACCAGGGGTCTACCTCAGATACGCAGTATTTT.

The CDR3 DNA is TGTGCCAGCAGTCCCACTTCGACCTACGAGCAGTACTTC. Translated, it gives CASSPTSTYEQYF. The chain links TRBV12-3 or TRBV12-4 to TRBJ2-7; D gene uncertain. The V and J ends lost 5 bases and 2 bases respectively, with 10 bases between them. CDR3 length: 13 amino acids.

The rearrangement uses TRBV5-1 and TRBJ2-3; 9 bases line up with TRBD1. The CDR3 spans 18 residues. Germline-derived CDR1 and CDR2 are SGHRS and YFSETQ. Trimming took 1 base from V and 4 from J; bases not matched to a gene: 13. In DNA form, the CDR3 reads TGCGCCAGCAGCTTGACGGGACAGGGAGCGGGGTCCCCAGATACGCAGTATTTT. It specifies CASSLTGQGAGSPDTQYF.

The chain has TRBV19 and TRBJ2-2; 10 nucleotides line up with TRBD2. The CDR3 spans 16 residues. V dropped 5 bases and J dropped 4; count of bases not matched to a gene: 7. In germline, CDR1 is LNHDA, CDR2 SQIVND (reference sequence). The CDR3 region is CASSVLAGGSTGELFF. DNA for the CDR3: TGTGCCAGTAGTGTGTTAGCGGGGGGCAGCACCGGGGAGCTGTTTTTT. The whole variable domain, filled in from reference TRBV19 and TRBJ2-2, reads DGGITQSPKYLFRKEGQNVTLSCEQNLNHDAMYWYRQDPGQGLRLIYYSQIVNDFQKGDIAEGYSVSREKKESFPLTVTSAQKNPTAFYLCASSVLAGGSTGELFFGEGSRLTVL.

This clone was detected a few times. The chain's CDR3 is CASGDRGIQETQYF. In nucleotides, the CDR3 is TGTGCCAGCGGGGACAGGGGTATCCAAGAGACCCAGTACTTC. The chain combines TRBV2 with TRBJ2-5; 10 nucleotides line up with TRBD1. The CDR3 contains 14 residues. V gave up 8 bases and J gave up 1 base; unmatched junction bases: 4. Germline assignment: CDR1 SNHLY and CDR2 FYNNEI.

CDR3 sequence reads: CASSVQGAPTDTQYF. CDR3 DNA: TGTGCCAGCAGCGTACAGGGGGCGCCGACAGATACGCAGTATTTT. The J gene is TRBJ2-3, the V gene TRBV14, with 9 nucleotides matching TRBD1. The CDR3 runs to 15 residues. Trimming at V came to 5 bases and at J to 3 bases, leaving 6 bases not matched to a gene. The germline V gene encodes CDR1 SGHDN and CDR2 FVKESK.

The chain recombines TRBV5-4 with TRBJ1-1, with 9 bases that match TRBD1. Trimming cost V 5 bases and J 4 bases; bases outside gene matches: 12. CDR1 is SGHNT, CDR2 YYREEE, per germline (reference sequence). The CDR3 is 16 residues long. The CDR3 DNA follows: TGTGCCAGCAGACCGATCCCGGGACAGGGAGGCACTGAAGCTTTCTTT. Translating it yields CASRPIPGQGGTEAFF. The whole variable domain, remainder taken from reference TRBV5-4 and TRBJ1-1, is ETGVTQSPTHLIKTRGQQVTLRCSSQSGHNTVSWYQQALGQGPQFIFQYYREEENGRGNFPPRFSGLQFPNYSSELNVNALELDDSALYLCASRPIPGQGGTEAFFGQGTRLTVV.

This clone turned up a few times. This chain uses TRBV7-9 with TRBJ1-1; no clear D gene. Trimming removed 3 bases from V and 4 bases from J, with 12 bases in between. In germline, CDR1 is SEHNR, CDR2 FQNEAQ (reference sequence). This CDR3 comprises 14 residues. The CDR3 nucleotides are TGTGCCAGCAGCTTCAGCGGCGGGATCACTGAAGCTTTCTTT. Translation: CASSFSGGITEAFF.

The V and J genes are TRBV2 and TRBJ1-5; 7 positions agree with TRBD1. V gave up 4 bases and J gave up 2 bases; unmatched junction bases: 5. CDR3 length: 15 amino acids. CDR1 is SNHLY and CDR2 is FYNNEI in the germline V gene. CDR3 amino acids: CASSAQGLGNQPQHF. Here the CDR3 DNA reads TGTGCCAGCAGTGCACAGGGGCTCGGCAATCAGCCCCAGCATTTT. The variable domain in full, completed from reference TRBV2 and TRBJ1-5, reads EPEVTQTPSHQVTQMGQEVILRCVPISNHLYFYWYRQILGQKVEFLVSFYNNEISEKSEIFDDQFSVERPDGSNFTLKIRSTKLEDSAMYFCASSAQGLGNQPQHFGDGTRLSIL.

V gene TRBV27 combines with J gene TRBJ1-6; 7 bases are shared with TRBD1. Unmatched junction bases numbered 6, after V lost 3 bases and J lost 10 bases. The germline V gene encodes CDR1 MNHEY and CDR2 SMNVEV (reference sequence). The CDR3 loop spans 14 amino acids. The CDR3, as DNA: TGTGCCAGCAGTTTCCGACAGGGAGACTCACCCCTCCACTTT. Translated: CASSFRQGDSPLHF.

The chain joins TRBV4-3 to TRBJ2-6; D might be TRBD1 (6 bases). The germline gives CDR1 LGHNA, CDR2 YSLEER. The CDR3 is 18 amino acids. V was pared by 6 bases and J by 0 bases, with 18 bases between. The CDR3 reads CASSPGAGVSSGANVLTF. The CDR3 region has the DNA TGCGCCAGCAGTCCTGGGGCAGGGGTCTCCTCTGGGGCCAACGTCCTGACTTTC.

The chain links TRBV28 to TRBJ1-3; 9 bases fit TRBD1. The germline V gene has CDR1 MDHEN and CDR2 SYDVKM. V was pared by 4 bases and J by 2 bases, with 9 bases of the junction left unmatched. This CDR3 is 17 amino acids long. CDR3 nucleotide sequence: TGTGCCAGCAGTTCTGTGGGACAGGGTGGGCCTGGAAACACCATATATTTT. It specifies CASSSVGQGGPGNTIYF.

The V call is TRBV6-6, the J call TRBJ2-4; 7 nucleotides align to TRBD1. Germline CDR1 MNHNY, CDR2 SVGAGI (reference sequence). V dropped 4 bases and J dropped 6; count of bases not matched to a gene: 6. The CDR3 contains 14 residues. Here the CDR3 DNA reads TGTGCCAGCAGTTCCACCCGACAGGGAAACATTCAGTACTTC. This sequence encodes CASSSTRQGNIQYF.

The chain joins TRBV6-6 to TRBJ2-4; 7 nucleotides line up with TRBD1. The trim removed 6 bases at V and 9 bases at J, leaving 8 bases unmatched. Germline CDR1 MNHNY, CDR2 SVGAGI (reference sequence). This CDR3 is 13 amino acids long. The CDR3 DNA sequence: TGTGCCAGCAGCCCCGGACAGGTCCCCATTCAGTACTTC. This codes for CASSPGQVPIQYF.

V usage is TRBV2 and J usage is TRBJ2-3; 7 bases are shared with TRBD1. The V and J ends lost 8 bases and 5 bases, in that order; junction bases with no gene match: 7. Germline loops: CDR1 SNHLY, CDR2 FYNNEI. There are 13 residues in the CDR3. The CDR3 is CASGGQGVDTQYF. The CDR3 DNA sequence: TGTGCCAGCGGTGGGCAGGGGGTAGATACGCAGTATTTT.

V and J are TRBV11-3 and TRBJ2-7, with TRBD2 matching 8 bases. V lost 5 bases to trimming and J lost 6 bases; unmatched junction nucleotides: 6. The CDR3 contains 13 residues. Germline V gene data show CDR1 as SGHNT and CDR2 as YENEEA. CDR3 region: CASSRGTRREQYF. CDR3 DNA: TGTGCCAGCAGCCGAGGGACTAGGCGCGAGCAGTACTTC.

The rearrangement links TRBV5-4 to TRBJ1-2; weak D call: TRBD1 (5 bases). V dropped 1 base and J dropped 2 bases, with 15 bases sitting between them. The CDR3 length is 16 residues. The germline CDR1 and CDR2 sequences are SGHNT and YYREEE (reference sequence). The CDR3 DNA reads as TGTGCCAGCAGCTTGAGTTCAGGGCGCTCGAACTATGGCTACACCTTC. Translating gives CASSLSSGRSNYGYTF.

This clone came up many times. The rearrangement uses TRBV19 and TRBJ1-5; D unresolved. The CDR3 is 13 amino acids. V gave up 5 bases and J gave up 3 bases, with 8 bases separating them. From germline, CDR1 is LNHDA and CDR2 SQIVND (reference sequence). CDR3 nucleotide sequence: TGTGCCAGTAGTCCGGGGTACAATCAGCCCCAGCATTTT. Encoded protein: CASSPGYNQPQHF.

The chain recombines TRBV7-3 with TRBJ2-7, with D possibly being TRBD2 (5 bases). V dropped 8 bases and J dropped 0 bases, with 17 bases sitting between them. CDR1 and CDR2 (germline): SGHTA, FQGTGA. There are 15 residues in the CDR3. The CDR3 DNA sequence: TGTGCCAGCCCATCTGGTGGGGAGTACTCCTACGAGCAGTACTTC. Translating gives CASPSGGEYSYEQYF.

This clone appeared once. V usage is TRBV5-8 and J usage is TRBJ1-1; TRBD1 matches 8 bases. Looked up from germline, CDR1 is SGHTS and CDR2 is YDEGEE. The CDR3 loop spans 15 amino acids. Germline trimming cut 4 bases from V and 2 bases from J; bases unmatched to any gene: 7. CDR3 DNA sequence: TGTGCCAGCAGCGACCGGGACAGGCCTAACACTGAAGCTTTCTTT. This codes for CASSDRDRPNTEAFF.

The chain uses TRBV4-3 and TRBJ2-7; D is perhaps TRBD2 (5 bases). The germline CDR1 and CDR2 sequences are LGHNA and YSLEER. The CDR3 is 17 amino acids. Trimming cost V 2 bases and J 4 bases, with 21 bases left between them. The CDR3 sequence: CASSQSYPGFTGYEQYF. DNA for the CDR3: TGCGCCAGCAGCCAATCGTACCCCGGTTTTACGGGATACGAGCAGTACTTC.